This T cell receptor (beta chain) was recovered during a study of CD8 T cells in Susac syndrome. The control participants were healthy donors, and these controls were matched with respect to both age and sex. The CD8+ and CD4+ T cells were isolated magnetically using a negative isolation approach, whereas the TEMRA cells were enriched by FACS. The authors reverse transcribed about 0.5 to 1 ug RNA with random hexamers. TCRdb itself ran the immunoSEQ multiplex PCR reads through MiXCR, one entry per CDR3 protein. Counted here are roughly 47,000 distinct CDR3 sequences, about 92% occurring once; the ten biggest clones make up around 0.45%. CDR1 is DFQATT and CDR2 is SNEGSKA in the germline V gene (reference sequence). The CDR3 consists of 16 residues. V dropped 2 bases and J dropped 3 bases, with 19 bases sitting between them.

Specimen: CD8+ T cells from PBMCs. The J gene is TRBJ1-2, the V gene TRBV20-1; perhaps TRBD1 as D (6 bases). This TCR came from a human donor in good health. The CDR3 protein is CSARKGKQGPYYGYTF. CDR3 bases: TGCAGTGCTAGAAAGGGGAAACAGGGCCCGTACTATGGCTACACCTTC.